The clone carrying this T cell receptor (beta chain) was recorded many times. Antigen specificity is unknown. TCR beta CDR3 region amplification was performed from RNA transcripts. The HTBI primer set served for first-round RT-PCR of the TCR CDR3. MiXCR, applied by TCRdb to the multiplex PCR reads, yields one record per CDR3 protein. The table has 660,000 or so distinct CDR3 sequences, about 45% seen once. This entry is derived from a study of T cells in Graves' hyperthyroidism and ophthalmopathy. V was clipped by 4 bases and J by 7 bases; unmatched bases: 15. From germline, CDR1 is SGHVS and CDR2 FQNEAQ. The CDR3 extends over 16 amino acids. Study-wide results and limits: Classification by a 13 V-J model distinguished ophthalmopathy from stable hyperthyroidism.

The receptor was isolated from an adult man with Graves' disease, either hyperthyroidism or ophthalmopathy (not recorded which). Sample: peripheral blood or thyroid tissue (not recorded which). V usage is TRBV7-8 and J usage is TRBJ2-7; 8 bases agree with TRBD1. CDR3 in amino acids: CASSYPIWTGKWEQYF. The CDR3 DNA sequence: TGTGCCAGCAGCTATCCCATTTGGACAGGGAAATGGGAGCAGTACTTC.